The TCR beta chain described here comes from a study of T cells in Graves' hyperthyroidism and ophthalmopathy. V trimming: 1 base; J trimming: 2 bases; junction bases outside the gene matches: 4. In germline, CDR1 is MNHNS, CDR2 SASEGT. The CDR3 spans 16 residues. For Graves' hyperthyroidism to be stable, ophthalmopathy could not progress within 18 months. Diagnostic decisions used clinical symptoms, serum thyroxine and TRAb, thyroid ultrasound and orbital computed tomography. Remarks on this clonotype: This clone may be a read error of a much larger clone one base away.

Amplified regions were TCR beta CDR3 sequences from RNA transcripts. HTBI primers were used for first-round RT-PCR of the TCR CDR3. TCRdb passed the multiplex PCR reads through MiXCR, listing each CDR3 protein once. Of 340,000 or so distinct CDR3 sequences in the sample, roughly a fifth were seen once. V gene TRBV6-1 combines with J gene TRBJ2-3; 9 bases line up with TRBD2. This TCR was recovered from a woman aged 45-59 years with Graves' hyperthyroidism. Sequencing was carried out using blood. The CDR3 here is CASSEEIAGVTDTQYF. The CDR3 bases are TGTGCCAGCAGTGAAGAAATAGCGGGGGTCACAGATACGCAGTATTTT.